A selection of T cell receptor beta chains follows, all from one sample in a study of T cells in Graves' hyperthyroidism and ophthalmopathy. TCRdb independently ran MiXCR on the multiplex PCR reads; one entry per CDR3 protein. The sample has 190,000 or so distinct CDR3 sequences, 15% to 20% seen once. The sample taken for sequencing was blood. All receptors derive from a man in his forties with Graves' hyperthyroidism. CDR3s include the opening cysteine and the closing phenylalanine or tryptophan. A D gene is named only where the DNA matches it firmly. Clone size is given for some rows only: seen once, a few or many times, or a class if the clone is expanded.

D gene: -
J gene: TRBJ2-1
V gene: TRBV12-3/TRBV12-4
CDR3 length: 12
clone size: -
CDR3 DNA: TGTGCCAGCAGTCCCAGGCTGCGGGAGCAGTTCTTC
CDR3 protein: CASSPRLREQFF

D gene: -
J gene: TRBJ2-7
V gene: TRBV10-3
CDR3 length: 15
clone size: few
CDR3 DNA: TGTGCCATCAGTGAGTCGGAGGGGACATACTACGAGCAGTACTTC
CDR3 protein: CAISESEGTYYEQYF

D gene: TRBD2
J gene: TRBJ2-5
V gene: TRBV20-1
CDR3 length: 15
clone size: many
CDR3 DNA: TGCAGTGCTAGAGATCGTAGCGGGGGGGTGGGGACCCAGTACTTC
CDR3 protein: CSARDRSGGVGTQYF

D gene: -
J gene: TRBJ2-1
V gene: TRBV11-2
CDR3 length: 14
clone size: many
CDR3 DNA: TGTGCCAGCAGCTTAATTTCAGGGAACAATGAGCAGTTCTTC
CDR3 protein: CASSLISGNNEQFF

D gene: -
J gene: TRBJ1-2
V gene: TRBV3-1
CDR3 length: 13
clone size: few
CDR3 DNA: TGTGCCAGCAGCCAAGAGGGAAACTATGGCTACACCTTC
CDR3 protein: CASSQEGNYGYTF

D gene: TRBD2
J gene: TRBJ2-2
V gene: TRBV18
CDR3 length: 15
clone size: few
CDR3 DNA: TGTGCCAGCTCACCGGAGCGGGGGTTCACCGGGGAGCTGTTTTTT
CDR3 protein: CASSPERGFTGELFF

D gene: -
J gene: TRBJ2-4
V gene: TRBV18
CDR3 length: 12
clone size: many
CDR3 DNA: TGTGCCAGCTCACCGACTGGAGACATTCAGTACTTC
CDR3 protein: CASSPTGDIQYF

D gene: TRBD1
J gene: TRBJ2-5
V gene: TRBV6-5
CDR3 length: 15
clone size: many
CDR3 DNA: TGTGCCAGCAGTTACTCAACGGACAGGGATGAGACCCAGTACTTC
CDR3 protein: CASSYSTDRDETQYF

D gene: -
J gene: TRBJ2-1
V gene: TRBV28
CDR3 length: 15
clone size: -
CDR3 DNA: TGTGCCAGCAGTTCGGGGAGCAGCTCCTACAATGAGCAGTTCTTC
CDR3 protein: CASSSGSSSYNEQFF

D gene: -
J gene: TRBJ1-5
V gene: TRBV12-3/TRBV12-4
CDR3 length: 13
clone size: -
CDR3 DNA: TGTGCCAGCAGTCTCCGGGTCTATCAGCCCCAGCATTTT
CDR3 protein: CASSLRVYQPQHF

D gene: -
J gene: TRBJ1-5
V gene: TRBV19
CDR3 length: 14
clone size: -
CDR3 DNA: TGTGCCAGTAGTATAGGGAATAGGGGCCAGCCCCAGCATTTT
CDR3 protein: CASSIGNRGQPQHF

D gene: -
J gene: TRBJ2-7
V gene: TRBV20-1
CDR3 length: 15
clone size: -
CDR3 DNA: TGCAGTGCTAGAGATGGTAGCGATACCTCCTACGAGCAGTACTTC
CDR3 protein: CSARDGSDTSYEQYF

D gene: -
J gene: TRBJ1-5
V gene: TRBV7-2
CDR3 length: 13
clone size: -
CDR3 DNA: TGTGCCAGCAGCCCCGGGGAAGCTCAGCCCCAGCATTTT
CDR3 protein: CASSPGEAQPQHF

D gene: -
J gene: TRBJ2-4
V gene: TRBV6-2/TRBV6-3
CDR3 length: 20
clone size: many
CDR3 DNA: TGTGCCAGCAGTGCTCCTCTTTCGGCCCGCAATAACATGGGGGAGAACATTCAGTACTTC
CDR3 protein: CASSAPLSARNNMGENIQYF

D gene: -
J gene: TRBJ2-1
V gene: TRBV7-3
CDR3 length: 13
clone size: many
CDR3 DNA: TGTGCCAGCAGCCCGAAGGTAGGCAATGAGCAGTTCTTC
CDR3 protein: CASSPKVGNEQFF

D gene: -
J gene: TRBJ2-2
V gene: TRBV2
CDR3 length: 16
clone size: many
CDR3 DNA: TGTGCCAGCCACCCGGCGGGCCTAGCGAACACCGGGGAGCTGTTTTTT
CDR3 protein: CASHPAGLANTGELFF

D gene: -
J gene: TRBJ1-5
V gene: TRBV20-1
CDR3 length: 17
clone size: few
CDR3 DNA: TGCAGTGCTAGGTTACATATGCCAGGGTCTAGCAATCAGCCCCAGCATTTT
CDR3 protein: CSARLHMPGSSNQPQHF

D gene: TRBD1
J gene: TRBJ1-1
V gene: TRBV20-1
CDR3 length: 13
clone size: many
CDR3 DNA: TGCAGTGCTAGAGGGACAGGGGACACTGAAGCTTTCTTT
CDR3 protein: CSARGTGDTEAFF

D gene: TRBD2
J gene: TRBJ2-3
V gene: TRBV5-1
CDR3 length: 14
clone size: -
CDR3 DNA: TGCGCCAGCAGCTTTGCGGGAGCGGTAGATACGCAGTATTTT
CDR3 protein: CASSFAGAVDTQYF

D gene: TRBD2
J gene: TRBJ2-7
V gene: TRBV4-3
CDR3 length: 16
clone size: -
CDR3 DNA: TGCGCCAGCAGCCTGGGACTAGCGGGGGAGGGCTACGAGCAGTACTTC
CDR3 protein: CASSLGLAGEGYEQYF

D gene: -
J gene: TRBJ1-5
V gene: TRBV20-1
CDR3 length: 14
clone size: many
CDR3 DNA: TGCAGTGCTAGAGATCACCTAAGCAATCAGCCCCAGCATTTT
CDR3 protein: CSARDHLSNQPQHF

D gene: -
J gene: TRBJ2-2
V gene: TRBV7-9
CDR3 length: 15
clone size: few
CDR3 DNA: TGTGCCAGCAGCTTGCGCAGGGTGAACACCGGGGAGCTGTTTTTT
CDR3 protein: CASSLRRVNTGELFF

D gene: -
J gene: TRBJ2-3
V gene: TRBV7-2
CDR3 length: 14
clone size: many
CDR3 DNA: TGTGCCAGCAGCCCCGGGGCTAGCACAGATACGCAGTATTTT
CDR3 protein: CASSPGASTDTQYF

D gene: TRBD1
J gene: TRBJ2-4
V gene: TRBV10-3
CDR3 length: 16
clone size: few
CDR3 DNA: TGTGCCATCAGTGAGGGGACAGGGGGAGCCAAAAACATTCAGTACTTC
CDR3 protein: CAISEGTGGAKNIQYF

D gene: TRBD1
J gene: TRBJ1-5
V gene: TRBV10-3
CDR3 length: 14
clone size: -
CDR3 DNA: TGTGCCATCAGCCCGGGACAGGGGGATCAGCCCCAGCATTTT
CDR3 protein: CAISPGQGDQPQHF

D gene: TRBD2
J gene: TRBJ2-3
V gene: TRBV20-1
CDR3 length: 15
clone size: -
CDR3 DNA: TGCAGTGCTCCCAAGACTAGCGGGACCACAGATACGCAGTATTTT
CDR3 protein: CSAPKTSGTTDTQYF

D gene: -
J gene: TRBJ2-2
V gene: TRBV6-1
CDR3 length: 13
clone size: many
CDR3 DNA: TGTGCCAGCATCACAGGAGGGCCCGGGGAGCTGTTTTTT
CDR3 protein: CASITGGPGELFF

D gene: -
J gene: TRBJ2-5
V gene: TRBV7-2
CDR3 length: 15
clone size: -
CDR3 DNA: TGTGCCAGCAGCTTAGCGCGGGGAGGGGGAGAGACCCAGTACTTC
CDR3 protein: CASSLARGGGETQYF

D gene: TRBD1
J gene: TRBJ2-7
V gene: TRBV18
CDR3 length: 14
clone size: many
CDR3 DNA: TGTGCCAGCTCACTCCGACAGGGTCCCTACGAGCAGTACTTC
CDR3 protein: CASSLRQGPYEQYF

D gene: -
J gene: TRBJ2-5
V gene: TRBV11-2
CDR3 length: 13
clone size: many
CDR3 DNA: TGTGCCAGCAGCCCTGGGGCGGGCGAGACCCAGTACTTC
CDR3 protein: CASSPGAGETQYF

D gene: TRBD2
J gene: TRBJ2-3
V gene: TRBV28
CDR3 length: 14
clone size: many
CDR3 DNA: TGTGCCAGCAGTCCAGCGGGGGTTCCAGATACGCAGTATTTT
CDR3 protein: CASSPAGVPDTQYF

D gene: TRBD1
J gene: TRBJ2-3
V gene: TRBV5-1
CDR3 length: 15
clone size: many
CDR3 DNA: TGCGCCAGCAGCTTCGGGACAGGGATGTCAGATACGCAGTATTTT
CDR3 protein: CASSFGTGMSDTQYF

D gene: -
J gene: TRBJ2-1
V gene: TRBV27
CDR3 length: 12
clone size: few
CDR3 DNA: TGTGCCAGCACCAGAGAAGGTAGGGAGCAGTTCTTC
CDR3 protein: CASTREGREQFF

D gene: -
J gene: TRBJ2-7
V gene: TRBV6-2/TRBV6-3
CDR3 length: 17
clone size: few
CDR3 DNA: TGTGCCAGCAGTTACCACTCGGGACCCCCGTTCGGTCTCGAGCAGTACTTC
CDR3 protein: CASSYHSGPPFGLEQYF

D gene: TRBD1
J gene: TRBJ1-2
V gene: TRBV4-3
CDR3 length: 14
clone size: few
CDR3 DNA: TGCGCCAGCAGCCAAGATACAGGGGGATATGGCTACACCTTC
CDR3 protein: CASSQDTGGYGYTF

D gene: -
J gene: TRBJ2-5
V gene: TRBV5-1
CDR3 length: 15
clone size: many
CDR3 DNA: TGCGCCAGCAGCTTGGACGGGGTTGTCCAAGAGACCCAGTACTTC
CDR3 protein: CASSLDGVVQETQYF

D gene: -
J gene: TRBJ2-7
V gene: TRBV14
CDR3 length: 13
clone size: -
CDR3 DNA: TGTGCCAGCAGCCTCCAGTTAAGGGGCGAGCAGTACTTC
CDR3 protein: CASSLQLRGEQYF

D gene: -
J gene: TRBJ2-2
V gene: TRBV7-8
CDR3 length: 16
clone size: few
CDR3 DNA: TGTGCCAGCAGTTTAGCCGGGACGGCGAACACCGGGGAGCTGTTTTTT
CDR3 protein: CASSLAGTANTGELFF

D gene: -
J gene: TRBJ1-4
V gene: TRBV28
CDR3 length: 14
clone size: many
CDR3 DNA: TGTGCCAGCAGTTTGACGGCAACTAATGAAAAACTGTTTTTT
CDR3 protein: CASSLTATNEKLFF

D gene: -
J gene: TRBJ1-2
V gene: TRBV6-2/TRBV6-3
CDR3 length: 13
clone size: -
CDR3 DNA: TGTGCCAGCAGCTCGGGAGGGGGAGGTGGCTACACCTTC
CDR3 protein: CASSSGGGGGYTF

D gene: TRBD1
J gene: TRBJ2-5
V gene: TRBV30
CDR3 length: 15
clone size: many
CDR3 DNA: TGTGCCTGGAGTGCGGGACAGGGGTGGGTAGAGACCCAGTACTTC
CDR3 protein: CAWSAGQGWVETQYF

D gene: -
J gene: TRBJ2-7
V gene: TRBV18
CDR3 length: 14
clone size: -
CDR3 DNA: TGTGCCAGCTCACCCGGGGCAGGGTCCTACGAGCAGTACTTC
CDR3 protein: CASSPGAGSYEQYF

D gene: TRBD2
J gene: TRBJ2-3
V gene: TRBV4-1
CDR3 length: 16
clone size: -
CDR3 DNA: TGCGCCAGCAGCCAAGCCCTAGCGGGGGGGCCAGATACGCAGTATTTT
CDR3 protein: CASSQALAGGPDTQYF

D gene: -
J gene: TRBJ2-1
V gene: TRBV7-6
CDR3 length: 15
clone size: many
CDR3 DNA: TGTGCCAGCAGTCCCGGGACAAAGTCCTACAATGAGCAGTTCTTC
CDR3 protein: CASSPGTKSYNEQFF

D gene: -
J gene: TRBJ1-2
V gene: TRBV7-9
CDR3 length: 14
clone size: -
CDR3 DNA: TGTGCCAGCAGCCCAACCAACTCCCGCTATGGCTACACCTTC
CDR3 protein: CASSPTNSRYGYTF

D gene: -
J gene: TRBJ2-1
V gene: TRBV20-1
CDR3 length: 14
clone size: many
CDR3 DNA: TGCAGTGCTAGAAGGGGACACCTCTACAATGAGCAGTTCTTC
CDR3 protein: CSARRGHLYNEQFF